Shown below are 23 T cell receptor beta chains from a single sample sequenced in a study of graft-versus-host responses after intestinal transplantation. No antigen is known for these receptors. Method: immunoSEQ multiplex PCR; TCRdb's copy keeps in-frame clones and lacks some. Of under 95,000 clones listed, roughly 90% were seen once; the top ten hold roughly 2.6%. The specimen was unstimulated CD8+ T cells sorted from spleen or lymph node cells, collected before intestinal transplant. These TCRs come from a human donor who received an intestinal transplant.

The chain links TRBV5-6 to TRBJ1-1; D possibly corresponds to TRBD1 (6 bases). Trimming pared 0 bases from V and 4 bases from J, leaving 16 bases between. The CDR3 extends over 16 amino acids. Germline V gene sequence: CDR1 SGHDT, CDR2 YYEEEE. Here the CDR3 DNA reads TGTGCCAGCAGCTTGGTAGGCGGGGGAGGGGGCACTGAAGCTTTCTTT. It translates to CASSLVGGGGGTEAFF.

V and J are TRBV9 and TRBJ1-1; D gene ambiguous. CDR1 and CDR2 from the germline V gene are SGDLS and YYNGEE. CDR3 length: 12 residues. Trimming removed 4 bases at V and 1 base at J, with 5 bases between. The CDR3 nucleotides read TGTGCCAGCAGCCCAGAGAACACTGAAGCTTTCTTT. Amino acid sequence: CASSPENTEAFF. Full variable domain (remainder filled in from reference TRBV9 and TRBJ1-1): DSGVTQTPKHLITATGQRVTLRCSPRSGDLSVYWYQQSLDQGLQFLIQYYNGEERAKGNILERFSAQQFPDLHSELNLSSLELGDSALYFCASSPENTEAFFGQGTRLTVV.

V and J are TRBV28 and TRBJ2-7; D is possibly TRBD1 (5 bases). The CDR3 has 13 residues. V was cut by 3 bases and J by 3 bases, with 9 bases left in between. CDR1 is MDHEN and CDR2 is SYDVKM in the germline V gene. CDR3 nucleotide sequence: TGTGCCAGCAGTTTCCACAGGAGCTACGAGCAGTACTTC. It specifies CASSFHRSYEQYF.

The V call is TRBV10-2, the J call TRBJ2-5, with TRBD2 as a possible D gene (7 bases). Germline CDR1 is WSHSY and CDR2 is SAAADI. The V and J ends lost 0 bases and 3 bases respectively, with 17 bases between them. There are 17 residues in the CDR3. CDR3 protein: CASSESSGGLFEETQYF. The DNA for the CDR3 is TGCGCCAGCAGTGAGTCGTCCGGGGGGCTCTTCGAAGAGACCCAGTACTTC.

The rearrangement uses TRBV28 and TRBJ1-1, with D perhaps matching TRBD1 (5 bases). V lost 7 bases, J lost 2 bases, and 8 bases lay in between. From germline, CDR1 is MDHEN and CDR2 SYDVKM. CDR3 size: 12 residues. The DNA of the CDR3 is TGTGCCAGCAATAGGGGCAACACTGAAGCTTTCTTT. It encodes CASNRGNTEAFF.

The chain recombines TRBV2 with TRBJ2-1; the D gene is possibly TRBD1 (6 bases). This CDR3 is 20 amino acids long. CDR1 and CDR2 from the germline V gene are SNHLY and FYNNEI. V was clipped by 6 bases and J by 0 bases, with 27 bases between them. CDR3 loop: CASSLRTGIRLTSSYNEQFF. The DNA for the CDR3 is TGTGCCAGCAGCTTAAGAACAGGGATTCGGCTCACGAGCTCCTACAATGAGCAGTTCTTC.

V and J are TRBV6-1 and TRBJ2-6; D is unresolved. The CDR3 runs to 15 residues. V was clipped by 0 bases and J by 0 bases, with 3 bases between them. CDR1 is MNHNS and CDR2 is SASEGT in the germline V gene. Here the CDR3 DNA reads TGTGCCAGCAGTGAAGCTAACTCTGGGGCCAACGTCCTGACTTTC. Protein sequence: CASSEANSGANVLTF.

The chain carries TRBV5-8 and TRBJ2-5; 12 bases are shared with TRBD2. The V gene end was trimmed by 0 bases and the J gene end by 5 bases; junction bases not matched to a gene: 8. This CDR3 is 17 amino acids long. Germline loops: CDR1 SGHTS, CDR2 YDEGEE. CDR3: CASSLGTSSGGAETQYF. The CDR3 bases are TGTGCCAGCAGCTTGGGAACATCTAGCGGGGGGGCTGAGACCCAGTACTTC.

This sequence joins TRBV28 and TRBJ1-4; D unresolved. V lost 5 bases, J lost 8 bases, and 3 bases lay in between. Germline V gene lookup returns CDR1 MDHEN and CDR2 SYDVKM. The CDR3 covers 10 residues. CDR3 DNA: TGTGCCAGCAGTGGCGAAAAACTGTTTTTT. This codes for CASSGEKLFF.

The chain carries TRBV15 and TRBJ1-5, with TRBD1 matching 7 bases. The germline V gene has CDR1 LNHNV and CDR2 YYDKDF (reference sequence). The CDR3 runs to 13 residues. Trimming removed 3 bases from V and 7 bases from J; junction bases left unmatched: 3. The CDR3 bases are TGTGCCACCAGCAGGACAGGGAACCAGCCCCAGCATTTT. Its translation is CATSRTGNQPQHF.

The gene calls are TRBV7-3 and TRBJ2-7; perhaps TRBD1 as D (5 bases). The CDR3 runs to 15 residues. The germline CDR1 and CDR2 sequences are SGHTA and FQGTGA. With 5 bases removed from V and 0 bases from J, the gap between germline ends came to 14 bases. As DNA, the CDR3 is TGTGCCAGCAGCCCGACAGCAAGTGGCTCCTACGAGCAGTACTTC. This codes for CASSPTASGSYEQYF. Full variable domain (rest looked up from reference TRBV7-3 and TRBJ2-7): GAGVSQTPSNKVTEKGKYVELRCDPISGHTALYWYRQSLGQGPEFLIYFQGTGAADDSGLPNDRFFAVRPEGSVSTLKIQRTERGDSAVYLCASSPTASGSYEQYFGPGTRLTVT.

This clone is medium-sized within its sample. The rearrangement links TRBV27 to TRBJ2-7; the match to TRBD1 covers 9 bases. This CDR3 region has 16 residues. The V and J ends lost 2 bases and 3 bases, in that order; junction bases with no gene match: 8. Per the germline V gene, CDR1 is MNHEY and CDR2 is SMNVEV (reference sequence). CDR3 loop: CASSLTAGTGIYEQYF. The CDR3 DNA follows: TGTGCCAGCAGTTTAACGGCCGGGACAGGGATCTACGAGCAGTACTTC.

J is TRBJ2-7 and V is TRBV29-1; D is ambiguous. CDR3 length: 12 amino acids. The V gene's germline CDR1 is SQVTM and CDR2 ANQGSEA. V was cut by 0 bases and J by 6 bases, with 9 bases left in between. As DNA, the CDR3 is TGCAGCGTTGAAGATCCCATGCGCGAGCAGTACTTC. It yields the protein CSVEDPMREQYF.

This rearrangement joins TRBV6-5 to TRBJ1-1, with D possibly being TRBD1 (5 bases). The CDR3 runs to 15 residues. V was shortened by 3 bases and J by 1 base, with 12 bases between the two germline ends. CDR1 MNHEY and CDR2 SVGAGI come from the germline V gene. CDR3 DNA sequence: TGTGCCAGCAGTTATTCACCGACAGCGAACACTGAAGCTTTCTTT. The encoded protein is CASSYSPTANTEAFF.

In its sample, this clone was seen a few times. J is TRBJ1-1 and V is TRBV7-9; TRBD1 matches at 7 bases. The trim removed 6 bases at V and 7 bases at J, leaving 8 bases unmatched. The CDR3 is 13 amino acids. From germline, CDR1 is SEHNR and CDR2 FQNEAQ (reference sequence). The CDR3, as DNA: TGTGCCAGCAGGCCCAAGGGGGCTATTGAAGCTTTCTTT. As protein: CASRPKGAIEAFF. Based on the CDR3 plus reference TRBV7-9 and TRBJ1-1, the full variable domain is DTGVSQNPRHKITKRGQNVTFRCDPISEHNRLYWYRQTLGQGPEFLTYFQNEAQLEKSRLLSDRFSAERPKGSFSTLEIQRTEQGDSAMYLCASRPKGAIEAFFGQGTRLTVV.

This clone was detected only once. V gene TRBV27 combines with J gene TRBJ2-2; TRBD1 might be the D (5 bases). Germline V lookup: CDR1 MNHEY, CDR2 SMNVEV (reference sequence). V dropped 5 bases and J dropped 3 bases, with 10 bases sitting between them. The CDR3 consists of 14 residues. The CDR3, as DNA: TGTGCCAGCAGTACATCAGGGTACACCGGGGAGCTGTTTTTT. Amino acid sequence: CASSTSGYTGELFF.

The chain recombines TRBV27 with TRBJ2-5, with a possible D match to TRBD1 (5 bases). With the DNA end fitting TRBJ2-7 better, the J assignment may be wrong. CDR3 length: 13 residues. CDR1 and CDR2 from the germline V gene are MNHEY and SMNVEV (reference sequence). The CDR3 region is CASSSPGQGEQYF. CDR3 in DNA: TGTGCCAGCAGTTCCCCCGGGCAGGGCGAGCAGTACTTC.

The J gene is TRBJ2-5, the V gene TRBV4-1; 7 bases match TRBD2. V shed 4 bases, J shed 3 bases, and the junction held 5 bases outside the gene matches. The germline V gene has CDR1 MGHRA and CDR2 YSYEKL. The CDR3 extends over 14 amino acids. The CDR3 DNA reads as TGCGCCAGCAGCCGGTCGGCGGGGGAAGAGACCCAGTACTTC. Its translation: CASSRSAGEETQYF.

This chain links TRBV7-2 with TRBJ1-3; weak D call: TRBD1 (5 bases). The germline V and J ends were trimmed by 5 bases and 4 bases, with 15 bases remaining between them. Germline CDR1 reads SGHTA; CDR2 reads FQGNSA. This CDR3 comprises 15 residues. CDR3 DNA sequence: TGTGCCAGCAGCCTCGACGGTGGGGGGGGAAACACCATATATTTT. Protein sequence: CASSLDGGGGNTIYF.

This rearrangement joins TRBV10-3 to TRBJ2-3; D is unclear. The CDR3 sequence is 16 residues long. The V gene lost 6 bases and the J gene lost 1 base, with 17 bases spanning the gap. Germline CDR1 and CDR2: ENHRY and SYGVKD. CDR3: CAISPSSAHRTDTQYF. CDR3 bases: TGTGCCATCAGCCCGAGCAGCGCCCACCGCACAGATACGCAGTATTTT.

In its sample, this clone was seen a few times. The chain carries TRBV6-8 and TRBJ1-4; 8 bases fit TRBD1. CDR3 length equals 14 residues. CDR1 is MNHGY, CDR2 SAAAGT, per germline. With V trimmed by 6 bases and J by 7 bases, 7 bases remained unmatched. The CDR3, as DNA: TGTGCCAGCAGCCAGACAGGGGATGGTGAAAAACTGTTTTTT. Translating gives CASSQTGDGEKLFF.

This clone appeared once. The chain is built from TRBV27 and TRBJ1-1, with D possibly TRBD1 on 5 matching bases. Germline V lookup: CDR1 MNHEY, CDR2 SMNVEV (reference sequence). The length of the CDR3 is 15 residues. The V and J ends lost 2 bases and 4 bases respectively, with 14 bases between them. The CDR3, as DNA: TGTGCCAGCAGTTTAGCTTTCCAGGGAAGCACTGAAGCTTTCTTT. Residues: CASSLAFQGSTEAFF.

The chain couples TRBV10-2 to TRBJ2-1; no clear D. CDR3 size: 16 residues. Trimming left V 0 bases short and J 2 bases short, with 11 bases between. The germline CDR1 and CDR2 sequences are WSHSY and SAAADI. DNA of the CDR3: TGCGCCAGCAGTGAGTCGGTGTTAGCAACCTACAATGAGCAGTTCTTC. Translating gives CASSESVLATYNEQFF.